This T cell receptor beta chain was documented in a study of identical twins (dated by TCRdb to the mid-2010s). For context, the study as a whole: The study deep-sequenced TCR alpha and beta repertoires from monozygotic twins, unrelated adults of various ages and cord blood to test whether fetal clonotypes persist. Replicate twin experiments were performed at different times using different library preparation protocols to rule out contamination.

The germline V gene supplies CDR1 LGHNA and CDR2 YSLEER. The CDR3 goes from the cysteine to the phenylalanine over 15 residues. Only CDR3 DNA is held: 45 bases, read in frame from base 1. Between the V and J ends, shortened by 0 bases and 2 bases respectively, the junction contains 11 bases. What the authors observed across the whole study: Out-of-frame TCR alpha sequences shared between twins showed an excess of low generation-probability sequences compared with coincidental sharing between unrelated individuals. Recombination models systematically underestimated out-of-frame TCR alpha sharing in monozygotic twins but agreed with sharing between unrelated individuals. Invariant T cells such as MAIT and iNKT could partly confound zero-insertion analyses, though diverse VJ usage argued against this for most clonotypes. A weaker excess of twin sharing was found in beta out-of-frame sequences because the signal-to-noise ratio was lowered by fewer shared sequences. Because the same donors could not be followed over many years, the conclusions depended on cross-sectional statistical analysis. Abundant cord blood beta clonotypes had fewer insertions, young adult naive repertoires showed a similar but weaker trend, and memory repertoires showed no such trend.

This clonotype occurred a few times. The specificity of this receptor is unknown. The sample holds no much larger clone one base away, and base qualities are not on file. All donors were healthy Caucasians. The twin cohort comprised three pairs of female monozygotic twins, all aged about 18 to 29 years. Using Miltenyi CD45RO+ enrichment and human naive T-cell isolation kits, memory (CD45RO+) and naive T cells were isolated from PBMC. The method behind the library was 5' RACE. Sequencing took place on an Illumina HiSeq 2000. Template switching added a universal primer binding site, and the final cDNA carried a unique molecular identifier that allowed TCR cDNA molecules to be counted accurately. First-strand cDNA for TCR alpha and beta chains was synthesized from specific primers in the conserved constant-segment region. To control for contamination, every cDNA library was double barcoded, receiving both a SMART-Mk sample barcode and Illumina barcodes. TruSeq adapter sequences, together with Illumina sample barcodes, were added in two successive PCR steps. The Illumina HiSeq platform was used with custom primers to sequence TCR alpha and beta cDNA libraries. The original pipeline was this. MiGEC processed the raw reads to extract unique molecular identifiers, while MiXCR was used to determine the CDR3 positions. Recombination models were inferred per individual with the repgenHMM and IGoR tools using an EM algorithm. Shared clonotypes were analyzed with the tcR package in R, and sharing was normalized by the product of cloneset sizes. To study raw recombination without the effects of thymic and clonal selection, out-of-frame nonproductive sequences were analyzed. TCRdb trimmed public reads at Q25 via fastp, called clones via MiXCR and kept in-frame beta chains. Identical CDR3 proteins give one entry, which carries the most common genes and DNA. TCRdb, rather than the study authors, made the V and J calls. Here the sample has under 300,000 distinct CDR3 sequences; approximately 11% occur a single time. Of the sample, approximately 4% is held by the ten largest clones.

The data also belong to a second study, concerning yellow fever vaccine responses in identical twins. Drawing on the second study: The T cell response to vaccination in identical twins was reported by the authors to appear partly convergent and partly personalized. In the study, vaccine-responding T cell clones were precisely tracked in identical twins.

The clonotype originates from a woman in her late teens or twenties in good health. The sample was memory (CD45RO+) T cells sorted from blood. Per the publication, the cell subset or site label means: CD45RO+ enriched T cells. The rearranged chain carries TRBV4-3 and TRBJ2-7; TRBD2 might be the D gene, on 5 matching bases. For the CDR3, the sequence is CASSQDRGATYEQYF. The DNA reads TGCGCCAGCAGCCAAGATCGGGGTGCAACCTACGAGCAGTACTTC.